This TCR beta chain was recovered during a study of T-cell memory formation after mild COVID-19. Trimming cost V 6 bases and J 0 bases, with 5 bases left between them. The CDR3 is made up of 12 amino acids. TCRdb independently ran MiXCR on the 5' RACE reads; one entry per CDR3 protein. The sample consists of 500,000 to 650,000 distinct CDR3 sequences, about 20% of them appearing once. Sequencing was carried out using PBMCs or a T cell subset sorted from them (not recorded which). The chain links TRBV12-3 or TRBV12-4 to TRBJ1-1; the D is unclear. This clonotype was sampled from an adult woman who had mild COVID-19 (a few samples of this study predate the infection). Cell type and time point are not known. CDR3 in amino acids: CASRGMNTEAFF. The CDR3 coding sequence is TGTGCCAGCAGAGGGATGAACACTGAAGCTTTCTTT.